The next 28 T cell receptor beta chains were all read from a single sample in a study of blood T cell repertoires in COVID-19. Method: immunoSEQ multiplex PCR; TCRdb's copy keeps in-frame clones and lacks some. Among about 30,000 clones listed, nearly 90% were seen once. The material sequenced was peripheral blood. The receptor set was obtained from a human donor in a cohort sampled during active COVID-19.

The CDR3 region has the DNA TGTGCCAGCAGGACTGGACACCTAAACTATGGCTACACCTTC. This sequence encodes CASRTGHLNYGYTF. The chain combines TRBV7-2 with TRBJ1-2; a weak D match, TRBD1 (5 bases). CDR1 and CDR2 from the germline V gene are SGHTA and FQGNSA. This CDR3 spans 14 amino acids. Trimming took off 6 bases at V and 2 bases at J, with 13 bases between the two ends. Full variable domain (missing parts from reference TRBV7-2 and TRBJ1-2): GAGVSQSPSNKVTEKGKDVELRCDPISGHTALYWYRQSLGQGLEFLIYFQGNSAPDKSGLPSDRFSAERTGGSVSTLTIQRTQQEDSAVYLCASRTGHLNYGYTFGSGTRLTVV.

The rearrangement uses TRBV3-1 (or the pseudogene TRBV3-2) and TRBJ1-5; no reliable D call. The germline V gene has CDR1 LGHDT and CDR2 YNNKEL (reference sequence). Trimming took off 6 bases at V and 6 bases at J, with 12 bases between the two ends. CDR3 length: 13 amino acids. Here the CDR3 DNA reads TGTGCCAGCAGTCAGACGAGCGGTCAGCCCCAGCATTTT. Encoded protein: CASSQTSGQPQHF.

V and J are TRBV6-4 and TRBJ2-3; a weak D match, TRBD2 (5 bases). Looked up from germline, CDR1 is MRHNA and CDR2 is SNTAGT. Trimming removed 3 bases from V and 0 bases from J, with 10 bases in between. The CDR3 loop spans 15 amino acids. The CDR3 region is CASSEFGGSTDTQYF. The CDR3 region has the DNA TGTGCCAGCAGTGAGTTTGGCGGGAGCACAGATACGCAGTATTTT.

The J gene is TRBJ2-1, the V gene TRBV9, with TRBD2 matching over 11 bases. The V gene end was trimmed by 5 bases and the J gene end by 4 bases; junction bases not matched to a gene: 5. This CDR3 is built from 15 residues. Germline-derived CDR1 and CDR2 are SGDLS and YYNGEE. In DNA, the CDR3 is TGTGCCAGCAGGCAGGGACTAGCGGTTTACAATGAGCAGTTCTTC. Translating gives CASRQGLAVYNEQFF.

The V and J genes are TRBV30 and TRBJ2-7; D possibly corresponds to TRBD2 (5 bases). Looked up from germline, CDR1 is GTSNPN and CDR2 is SVGIG (reference sequence). Trimming removed 0 bases from V and 0 bases from J, with 12 bases in between. This CDR3 contains 15 residues. CDR3 residues: CAWSVGGVSSYEQYF. The DNA for the CDR3 is TGTGCCTGGAGTGTAGGAGGAGTCAGCTCCTACGAGCAGTACTTC.

The genes are TRBV3-1 (or the pseudogene TRBV3-2) and TRBJ2-3, with D possibly being TRBD1 (7 bases). Trimming took off 3 bases at V and 2 bases at J, with 12 bases between the two ends. CDR3 length: 15 residues. Germline V lookup: CDR1 LGHDT, CDR2 YNNKEL (reference sequence). The CDR3 nucleotides are TGTGCCAGCAGCCAGGCGGGACAGCTCACAGATACGCAGTATTTT. Residues: CASSQAGQLTDTQYF.

This clone has just one count. The chain uses TRBV30 and TRBJ1-2; no reliable D call. CDR3 size: 12 residues. CDR1 GTSNPN and CDR2 SVGIG come from the germline V gene (reference sequence). Trimming cost V 3 bases and J 4 bases, with 9 bases left between them. The CDR3 DNA sequence: TGTGCCTGGAGGGCACAGATCTATGGCTACACCTTC. Translating it yields CAWRAQIYGYTF.

This clone was seen a few times. V is TRBV14 and J is TRBJ2-1; TRBD2 aligns across 8 bases. This CDR3 region has 15 residues. The trim removed 2 bases at V and 5 bases at J, leaving 5 bases unmatched. CDR1 is SGHDN, CDR2 FVKESK, per germline. The CDR3 DNA reads TGTGCCAGCAGCCAAAAGCGGGGGTTCCACAATGAGCAGTTCTTC. Translated, it gives CASSQKRGFHNEQFF.

The chain joins TRBV30 to TRBJ2-2; possibly TRBD1 for D (7 bases). CDR3 length: 14 amino acids. The ends were cut back, 0 bases at V and 9 bases at J, with 14 bases in the middle. Germline-derived CDR1 and CDR2 are GTSNPN and SVGIG (reference sequence). The CDR3 loop reads CAWSVRGTARELFF. For the CDR3, the DNA is TGTGCCTGGAGTGTACGCGGGACAGCCCGGGAGCTGTTTTTT.

The rearrangement joins TRBV5-6 to TRBJ1-1; possible D gene TRBD1, 5 bases. CDR1 is SGHDT and CDR2 is YYEEEE in the germline V gene. This CDR3 is built from 11 residues. The V gene lost 4 bases and the J gene lost 14 bases, with 15 bases spanning the gap. The CDR3: CASSDQGALFF. DNA of the CDR3: TGTGCCAGCAGCGATCAGGGTGCACTCTTCTTT.

The rearrangement joins TRBV7-9 to TRBJ1-2; TRBD1 might be the D (5 bases). CDR3 length equals 14 residues. Germline V gene lookup returns CDR1 SEHNR and CDR2 FQNEAQ (reference sequence). Trimming took off 3 bases at V and 3 bases at J, with 11 bases between the two ends. CDR3 coding DNA: TGTGCCAGCAGCTTGTCAGGAGGGGACTATGGCTACACCTTC. It yields the protein CASSLSGGDYGYTF.

CDR3 protein: CAWSVPRDRRTDTQYF. DNA of the CDR3: TGTGCCTGGAGTGTACCCCGGGACAGACGCACAGATACGCAGTATTTT. V is TRBV30 and J is TRBJ2-3, with 7 positions matching TRBD1. The CDR3 has 16 amino acids. Germline V gene lookup returns CDR1 GTSNPN and CDR2 SVGIG (reference sequence). V trimming: 0 bases; J trimming: 1 base; junction bases outside the gene matches: 7.

The chain is built from TRBV19 and TRBJ1-5; 9 nucleotides agree with TRBD1. The CDR3 is made up of 18 amino acids. Germline V gene lookup returns CDR1 LNHDA and CDR2 SQIVND (reference sequence). V was pared by 3 bases and J by 2 bases, with 11 bases of the junction left unmatched. CDR3 bases: TGTGCCAGTAGTATGGAACAGGGGGCGGGAATGGGCAATCAGCCCCAGCATTTT. Residues: CASSMEQGAGMGNQPQHF.

This clone qualifies as large. The chain employs TRBV2 and TRBJ2-5; D uncertain. The CDR3 contains 14 residues. Germline V gene lookup returns CDR1 SNHLY and CDR2 FYNNEI. The V gene lost 6 bases and the J gene lost 6 bases, with 17 bases spanning the gap. CDR3 coding DNA: TGTGCCAGCAGCCTACAGCCTGGGCAAAAGACCCAGTACTTC. Translated, it gives CASSLQPGQKTQYF.

The chain combines TRBV6-5 with TRBJ1-1; D is unclear. The CDR3 totals 15 residues. Trimming pared 0 bases from V and 1 base from J, leaving 9 bases between. Per the germline V gene, CDR1 is MNHEY and CDR2 is SVGAGI. As DNA, the CDR3 is TGTGCCAGCAGTTACTCCAGTAGGAGGAACACTGAAGCTTTCTTT. Protein: CASSYSSRRNTEAFF.

The chain employs TRBV7-9 and TRBJ2-3, with no clear D. Germline V CDR1 and CDR2: SEHNR, FQNEAQ (reference sequence). This CDR3 has 13 amino acids. V lost 5 bases and J 0 bases, leaving 6 bases between the germline ends. The CDR3 spells CASSPGSTDTQYF. The CDR3 region has the DNA TGTGCCAGCAGCCCCGGGAGCACAGATACGCAGTATTTT.

V usage is TRBV12-3 or TRBV12-4 and J usage is TRBJ1-4; the D is unclear. The V end was cut by 5 bases, the J end by 8 bases, with 12 bases between. CDR3 size: 13 residues. This CDR3 reads CASSTSSREKLFF. In nucleotides, the CDR3 is TGTGCCAGCAGTACCAGTTCGAGGGAAAAACTGTTTTTT.

The chain joins TRBV11-3 to TRBJ1-3, with D possibly matching TRBD1 (5 bases). V was cut by 1 base and J by 0 bases, with 10 bases left in between. Germline V gene lookup returns CDR1 SGHNT and CDR2 YENEEA. The CDR3 has 16 amino acids. The DNA of the CDR3 is TGTGCCAGCAGCTTAGGGACACCCGACTCTGGAAACACCATATATTTT. Its protein product is CASSLGTPDSGNTIYF.

V and J are TRBV7-9 and TRBJ1-3; possible D gene TRBD1, 5 bases. CDR1 is SEHNR and CDR2 is FQNEAQ in the germline V gene (reference sequence). V lost 7 bases to trimming and J lost 2 bases, with 9 bases between them. The CDR3 covers 13 residues. CDR3: CASTRGAGNTIYF. The CDR3 coding sequence is TGTGCCAGCACCCGGGGGGCTGGAAACACCATATATTTT. Supplemented by reference TRBV7-9 and TRBJ1-3, the full variable domain reads DTGVSQNPRHKITKRGQNVTFRCDPISEHNRLYWYRQTLGQGPEFLTYFQNEAQLEKSRLLSDRFSAERPKGSFSTLEIQRTEQGDSAMYLCASTRGAGNTIYFGEGSWLTVV.

J is TRBJ2-1 and V is TRBV6-5, with 8 nucleotides matching TRBD2. CDR3 size: 15 residues. CDR1 and CDR2 (germline): MNHEY, SVGAGI. J lost 5 bases, V lost 2 bases, and 5 bases had no gene match. For the CDR3, the DNA is TGTGCCAGCAGTTACCTCGGGAGGGGGAACAATGAGCAGTTCTTC. This codes for CASSYLGRGNNEQFF.

This chain links TRBV2 with TRBJ2-2; TRBD2 aligns across 10 bases. V gave up 3 bases and J gave up 4 bases; unmatched junction bases: 2. Germline lookup yields CDR1 SNHLY and CDR2 FYNNEI. The CDR3 totals 15 residues. The CDR3 DNA follows: TGTGCCAGCAGTGAGTCTAGCGGGAGCACCGGGGAGCTGTTTTTT. Its translation: CASSESSGSTGELFF.

The chain is built from TRBV3-1 (or the pseudogene TRBV3-2) and TRBJ2-3, with 14 bases lining up with TRBD2. After removal of 4 bases from V and 3 bases from J, the junction contained 3 bases not matched to a gene. The germline gives CDR1 LGHDT, CDR2 YNNKEL (reference sequence). CDR3 length equals 16 residues. CDR3 in DNA: TGTGCCAGCAGCCCGACTAGCGGGGGGGCAACAGATACGCAGTATTTT. Protein: CASSPTSGGATDTQYF.

The chain combines TRBV30 with TRBJ2-1; TRBD2 might be the D (7 bases). The CDR3 sequence is 16 residues long. The ends were cut back, 0 bases at V and 5 bases at J, with 17 bases in the middle. Per the germline V gene, CDR1 is GTSNPN and CDR2 is SVGIG (reference sequence). CDR3 loop: CAWSVLKGGYHNEQFF. In nucleotides, the CDR3 is TGTGCCTGGAGTGTACTCAAGGGGGGGTACCACAATGAGCAGTTCTTC. The full variable domain, its missing parts supplied by reference TRBV30 and TRBJ2-1, is SQTIHQWPATLVQPVGSPLSLECTVEGTSNPNLYWYRQAAGRGLQLLFYSVGIGQISSEVPQNLSASRPQDRQFILSSKKLLLSDSGFYLCAWSVLKGGYHNEQFFGPGTRLTVL.

The V gene is TRBV6-4, the J gene TRBJ1-5; the D is unclear. In germline, CDR1 is MRHNA, CDR2 SNTAGT. The CDR3 runs to 15 residues. V dropped 1 base and J dropped 5 bases, with 12 bases sitting between them. CDR3 nucleotide sequence: TGTGCCAGCAGTGACTATAGTCGGTCGGATCAGCCCCAGCATTTT. It is translated as CASSDYSRSDQPQHF.

This sequence joins TRBV11-1 and TRBJ2-2, with 13 bases fitting TRBD2. Germline trimming cut 6 bases from V and 6 bases from J; bases unmatched to any gene: 4. The CDR3 is made up of 15 amino acids. Germline values: CDR1 SGHAT, CDR2 FQDESV (reference sequence). The CDR3 bases are TGTGCCAGCAGAACTAGCGGGGGGGCCGCCGGGGAGCTGTTTTTT. This codes for CASRTSGGAAGELFF.

This rearrangement joins TRBV6-5 to TRBJ2-7, with TRBD1 matching 10 bases. The CDR3 length is 14 residues. Per the germline V gene, CDR1 is MNHEY and CDR2 is SVGAGI. The junction had 3 bases not matched to a gene; V was cut back by 0 bases and J by 7 bases. The CDR3 loop is CASSYSMDRGEQYF. CDR3 nucleotide sequence: TGTGCCAGCAGTTACTCCATGGACAGGGGGGAGCAGTACTTC.

This sequence joins TRBV6-5 and TRBJ2-1, with D maybe TRBD1 (6 bases). CDR3 length: 16 residues. V was trimmed by 4 bases and J by 5 bases, leaving 18 bases between them. Looked up from germline, CDR1 is MNHEY and CDR2 is SVGAGI. The CDR3 DNA follows: TGTGCCAGCAGTTCCCCTAGGGGGATCGGGCACAATGAGCAGTTCTTC. This translates into CASSSPRGIGHNEQFF.

DNA of the CDR3: TGTGCCAGTAACCCGACAGGGAGCTCTGGGGCCAACGTCCTGACTTTC. Its protein product is CASNPTGSSGANVLTF. J is TRBJ2-6 and V is TRBV19; TRBD1 matches at 7 bases. Germline V gene sequence: CDR1 LNHDA, CDR2 SQIVND (reference sequence). This CDR3 contains 16 residues. The trim removed 7 bases at V and 0 bases at J, leaving 6 bases unmatched.